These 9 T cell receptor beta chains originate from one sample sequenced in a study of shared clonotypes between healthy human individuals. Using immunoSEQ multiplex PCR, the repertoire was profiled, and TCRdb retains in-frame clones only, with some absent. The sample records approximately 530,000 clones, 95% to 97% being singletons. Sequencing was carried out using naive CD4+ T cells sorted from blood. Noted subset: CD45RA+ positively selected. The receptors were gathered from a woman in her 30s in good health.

The CDR3 loop reads CASSSRQGGREKLFF. The CDR3 DNA reads as TGTGCCAGCAGCTCTAGACAGGGGGGTCGTGAAAAACTGTTTTTT. The V gene is TRBV7-9, the J gene TRBJ1-4; 9 bases are a match to TRBD1. There are 15 residues in the CDR3. CDR1 is SEHNR and CDR2 is FQNEAQ in the germline V gene (reference sequence). V lost 4 bases to trimming and J lost 7 bases; unmatched junction nucleotides: 7.

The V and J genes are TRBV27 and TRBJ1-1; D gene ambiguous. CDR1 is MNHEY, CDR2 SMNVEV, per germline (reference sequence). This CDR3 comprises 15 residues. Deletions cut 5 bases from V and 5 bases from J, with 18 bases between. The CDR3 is CASSPGWRASTEAFF. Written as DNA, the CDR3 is TGTGCCAGCAGTCCCGGGTGGAGGGCTTCGACTGAAGCTTTCTTT.

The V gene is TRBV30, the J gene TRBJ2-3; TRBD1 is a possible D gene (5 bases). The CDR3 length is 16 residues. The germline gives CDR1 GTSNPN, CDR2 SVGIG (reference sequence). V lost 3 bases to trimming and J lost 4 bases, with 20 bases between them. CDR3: CAWSGRAGFGADTQYF. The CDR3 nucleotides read TGTGCCTGGAGCGGTAGAGCAGGGTTTGGGGCAGATACGCAGTATTTT. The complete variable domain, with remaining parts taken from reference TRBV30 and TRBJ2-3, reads SQTIHQWPATLVQPVGSPLSLECTVEGTSNPNLYWYRQAAGRGLQLLFYSVGIGQISSEVPQNLSASRPQDRQFILSSKKLLLSDSGFYLCAWSGRAGFGADTQYFGPGTRLTVL.

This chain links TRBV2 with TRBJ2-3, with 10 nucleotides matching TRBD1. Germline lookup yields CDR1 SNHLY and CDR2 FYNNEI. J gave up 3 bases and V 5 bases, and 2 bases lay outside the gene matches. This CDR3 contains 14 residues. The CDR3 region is CASSRTGGTDTQYF. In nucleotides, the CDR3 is TGTGCCAGCAGTCGGACAGGGGGAACAGATACGCAGTATTTT.

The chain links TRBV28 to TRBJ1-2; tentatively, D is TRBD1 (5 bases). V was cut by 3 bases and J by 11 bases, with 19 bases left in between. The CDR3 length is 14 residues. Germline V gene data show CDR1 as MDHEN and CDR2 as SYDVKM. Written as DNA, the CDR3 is TGTGCCAGCAGTTTTTCCGGGACGGGGAGCGGGTACACCTTC. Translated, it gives CASSFSGTGSGYTF.

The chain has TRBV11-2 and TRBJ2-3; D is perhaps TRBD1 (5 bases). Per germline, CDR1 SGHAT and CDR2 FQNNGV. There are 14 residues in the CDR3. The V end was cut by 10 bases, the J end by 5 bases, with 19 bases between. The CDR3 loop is CATPGLGGQDTQYF. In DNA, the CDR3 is TGTGCCACCCCAGGGCTGGGCGGCCAAGATACGCAGTATTTT.

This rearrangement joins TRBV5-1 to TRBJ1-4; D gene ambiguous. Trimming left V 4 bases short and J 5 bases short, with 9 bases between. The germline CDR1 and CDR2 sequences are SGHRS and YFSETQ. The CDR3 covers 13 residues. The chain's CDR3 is CASSRVSNEKLFF. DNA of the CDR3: TGCGCCAGCAGCCGGGTTAGCAATGAAAAACTGTTTTTT.

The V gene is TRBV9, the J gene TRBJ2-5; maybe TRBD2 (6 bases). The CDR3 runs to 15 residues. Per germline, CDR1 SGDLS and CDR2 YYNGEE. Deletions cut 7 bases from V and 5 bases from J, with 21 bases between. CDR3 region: CASESNGGKVETQYF. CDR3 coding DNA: TGTGCCAGCGAGTCTAACGGGGGAAAAGTGGAGACCCAGTACTTC.

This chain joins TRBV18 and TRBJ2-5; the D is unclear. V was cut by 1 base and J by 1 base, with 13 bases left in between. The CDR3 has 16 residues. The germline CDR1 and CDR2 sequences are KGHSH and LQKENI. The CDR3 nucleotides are TGTGCCAGCTCACCACAAGAGCCCCAGCTCCAAGAGACCCAGTACTTC. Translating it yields CASSPQEPQLQETQYF. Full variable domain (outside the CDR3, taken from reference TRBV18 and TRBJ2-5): NAGVMQNPRHLVRRRGQEARLRCSPMKGHSHVYWYRQLPEEGLKFMVYLQKENIIDESGMPKERFSAEFPKEGPSILRIQQVVRGDSAAYFCASSPQEPQLQETQYFGPGTRLLVL.